The 27 T cell receptor beta chains below all came from one sample that was sequenced in a study of blood T cell repertoires in COVID-19. Sequencing was performed with immunoSEQ multiplex PCR; in TCRdb, only in-frame clones are kept and a portion is missing. The profile shows about 190,000 clones, about nine tenths of them singletons. The material sequenced was peripheral blood. The source of these receptors is a man aged 35-49 years with acute or convalescent COVID-19.

This clone is a singleton in its sample. This chain uses TRBV2 with TRBJ1-5; perhaps TRBD1 as D (6 bases). There are 14 residues in the CDR3. Looked up from germline, CDR1 is SNHLY and CDR2 is FYNNEI. Trimming cost V 5 bases and J 3 bases, with 11 bases left between them. The CDR3 DNA is TGTGCCAGCAGTTGGACAGACCCCAATCAGCCCCAGCATTTT. This codes for CASSWTDPNQPQHF.

The gene calls are TRBV18 and TRBJ1-4, with a tentative D call TRBD1 (5 bases). CDR3 length equals 21 residues. Germline CDR1 and CDR2: KGHSH and LQKENI. V was pared by 5 bases and J by 0 bases, with 28 bases between. CDR3 in amino acids: CASSRVRGELQGFTTNEKLFF. In nucleotides, the CDR3 is TGTGCCAGCTCAAGAGTTCGTGGCGAACTTCAGGGTTTTACAACTAATGAAAAACTGTTTTTT. The whole variable domain, remainder taken from reference TRBV18 and TRBJ1-4, is NAGVMQNPRHLVRRRGQEARLRCSPMKGHSHVYWYRQLPEEGLKFMVYLQKENIIDESGMPKERFSAEFPKEGPSILRIQQVVRGDSAAYFCASSRVRGELQGFTTNEKLFFGSGTQLSVL.

CDR3 residues: CSVESRRHGYTF. In DNA, the CDR3 is TGCAGCGTTGAATCCCGCAGGCATGGCTACACCTTC. V gene TRBV29-1 combines with J gene TRBJ1-2; no firm D call. The CDR3 totals 12 residues. The germline V gene has CDR1 SQVTM and CDR2 ANQGSEA. V lost 2 bases to trimming and J lost 6 bases, with 10 bases between them.

The chain recombines TRBV21-1 with TRBJ2-5; the table's TRBD2 call for D was not verified on the DNA. TRBV21-1 is described as a pseudogene. CDR3 length: 13 residues. The CDR3 nucleotides are TGTGCCAGCGTAAGGCGGTCCCAAGAGACCCAGTACTTC. It is translated as CASVRRSQETQYF.

This clone was seen a few times. This chain links TRBV25-1 with TRBJ2-3; tentative D call: TRBD2 (6 bases). Per germline, CDR1 MGHDK and CDR2 SYGVNS. The CDR3 has 13 residues. Trimming took 3 bases from V and 3 from J, leaving 7 bases between them. CDR3 in amino acids: CASSDGGTDTQYF. The CDR3 nucleotides are TGTGCCAGCAGTGATGGGGGGACAGATACGCAGTATTTT. The full variable domain, completed using reference TRBV25-1 and TRBJ2-3, is EADIYQTPRYLVIGTGKKITLECSQTMGHDKMYWYQQDPGMELHLIHYSYGVNSTEKGDLSSESTVSRIRTEHFPLTLESARPSHTSQYLCASSDGGTDTQYFGPGTRLTVL.

This chain connects TRBV10-3 to TRBJ1-1, with D perhaps matching TRBD1 (6 bases). Per the germline V gene, CDR1 is ENHRY and CDR2 is SYGVKD. With 4 bases removed from V and 0 bases from J, the gap between germline ends came to 6 bases. This CDR3 has 13 residues. CDR3 nucleotides: TGTGCCATCAGTGGGGACATGAACACTGAAGCTTTCTTT. Translating it yields CAISGDMNTEAFF.

This clone was seen a single time. The V and J genes are TRBV15 and TRBJ2-3; 8 bases map to TRBD1. J gave up 1 base and V 5 bases, and 11 bases lay outside the gene matches. Germline-derived CDR1 and CDR2 are LNHNV and YYDKDF (reference sequence). This CDR3 is 17 amino acids long. This chain's CDR3 is CATSGLLGGQGTDTQYF. For the CDR3, the DNA is TGTGCCACCAGCGGGCTTTTAGGGGGACAGGGCACAGATACGCAGTATTTT.

The chain's CDR3 is CAISEGSREIYSNQPQHF. CDR3 nucleotides: TGTGCCATCAGTGAAGGGTCGAGGGAGATCTATAGCAATCAGCCCCAGCATTTT. The V gene is TRBV10-3, the J gene TRBJ1-5; no firm D call. The CDR3 consists of 18 residues. Germline CDR1 ENHRY, CDR2 SYGVKD. V was trimmed by 3 bases and J by 0 bases, leaving 18 bases between them.

The J gene is TRBJ2-7, the V gene TRBV5-1, with 11 bases lining up with TRBD2. Germline CDR1 reads SGHRS; CDR2 reads YFSETQ. V was pared by 3 bases and J by 3 bases, with 2 bases of the junction left unmatched. The CDR3 loop spans 14 amino acids. CDR3 sequence: CASSSSGGIYEQYF. DNA of the CDR3: TGCGCCAGCAGCTCTAGCGGGGGGATCTACGAGCAGTACTTC.

This sequence joins TRBV20-1 and TRBJ2-5; 14 bases fit TRBD2. J was trimmed by 3 bases and V by 3 bases; bases with no gene match: 9. Per germline, CDR1 DFQATT and CDR2 SNEGSKA (reference sequence). The CDR3 consists of 17 residues. CDR3: CSASSWTSGGIEETQYF. CDR3 bases: TGCAGTGCTAGTTCTTGGACTAGCGGGGGGATCGAAGAGACCCAGTACTTC.

V and J are TRBV19 and TRBJ2-2; tentatively, D is TRBD1 (6 bases). The CDR3 sequence is 18 residues long. Trimming removed 5 bases from V and 1 base from J, with 20 bases in between. The germline CDR1 and CDR2 sequences are LNHDA and SQIVND (reference sequence). This chain's CDR3 is CASSATPKTGRNTGELFF. In DNA, the CDR3 is TGTGCCAGTAGTGCAACCCCGAAGACAGGTCGGAACACCGGGGAGCTGTTTTTT.

The chain carries TRBV27 and TRBJ1-1, with 8 bases that match TRBD1. J was trimmed by 5 bases and V by 6 bases; bases with no gene match: 5. CDR1 and CDR2 (germline): MNHEY, SMNVEV (reference sequence). The length of the CDR3 is 13 residues. CDR3 sequence: CASRDRAETEAFF. CDR3 bases: TGTGCCAGCAGGGACAGGGCAGAAACTGAAGCTTTCTTT.

This chain uses TRBV19 with TRBJ1-5, with 8 bases aligning to TRBD1. The V segment lost 3 bases and the J segment 7 bases; nucleotides outside the gene matches: 8. Germline-derived CDR1 and CDR2 are LNHDA and SQIVND (reference sequence). The CDR3 spans 15 residues. In DNA form, the CDR3 reads TGTGCCAGTAGTATTCGACAGGGGCTGAGGCAGCCCCAGCATTTT. This gives the protein CASSIRQGLRQPQHF.

Only one count was recorded for this clone. The chain has TRBV10-2 and TRBJ1-2; the match to TRBD1 covers 7 bases. From germline, CDR1 is WSHSY and CDR2 SAAADI. The CDR3 extends over 15 amino acids. With V trimmed by 3 bases and J by 0 bases, 4 bases remained unmatched. The CDR3 sequence: CASSDRGTSNYGYTF. CDR3 DNA: TGCGCCAGCAGTGACAGGGGGACCTCTAACTATGGCTACACCTTC.

V gene TRBV5-1 combines with J gene TRBJ2-7; unclear D gene. V gave up 0 bases and J gave up 0 bases, with 10 bases separating them. In germline, CDR1 is SGHRS, CDR2 YFSETQ. This CDR3 spans 15 amino acids. In DNA form, the CDR3 reads TGCGCCAGCAGCTTGGATCCGGCAGGCTCCTACGAGCAGTACTTC. As protein: CASSLDPAGSYEQYF. The full variable domain, rest sourced from reference TRBV5-1 and TRBJ2-7, is KAGVTQTPRYLIKTRGQQVTLSCSPISGHRSVSWYQQTPGQGLQFLFEYFSETQRNKGNFPGRFSGRQFSNSRSEMNVSTLELGDSALYLCASSLDPAGSYEQYFGPGTRLTVT.

CDR3 amino acids: CASSPQAGALYGYTF. CDR3 nucleotide sequence: TGTGCCAGCTCACCGCAAGCAGGGGCATTATATGGCTACACCTTC. The rearrangement links TRBV18 to TRBJ1-2; maybe TRBD1 (6 bases). Germline CDR1 and CDR2: KGHSH and LQKENI. CDR3 length: 15 residues. Trimming shortened V by 3 bases and J by 5 bases, and 16 bases separated the two germline ends.

The chain recombines TRBV5-1 with TRBJ2-5; tentative D call: TRBD1 (5 bases). Germline CDR1 SGHRS, CDR2 YFSETQ. Trimming removed 2 bases from V and 1 base from J, with 6 bases in between. The length of the CDR3 is 13 residues. The CDR3: CASSLQVQETQYF. Here the CDR3 DNA reads TGCGCCAGCAGCTTACAGGTCCAAGAGACCCAGTACTTC.

V and J are TRBV5-6 and TRBJ1-4; the D is unclear. Trimming took 1 base from V and 10 from J, leaving 11 bases between them. Germline CDR1 reads SGHDT; CDR2 reads YYEEEE. The CDR3 spans 13 residues. CDR3 amino acids: CASSLSLNGKLFF. The CDR3, as DNA: TGTGCCAGCAGCTTGTCGCTCAACGGAAAACTGTTTTTT.

DNA of the CDR3: TGTGCCACCAGTGATTCAGGGTGGGAGCTGTTTTTT. Translating it yields CATSDSGWELFF. The V and J genes are TRBV24-1 and TRBJ2-2, with D possibly TRBD1 on 5 matching bases. V was cut by 2 bases and J by 9 bases, with 6 bases left in between. This CDR3 comprises 12 residues. Germline CDR1 KGHDR, CDR2 SFDVKD.

The chain recombines TRBV5-1 with TRBJ1-1, with 7 bases identical to TRBD1. The V segment lost 4 bases and the J segment 1 base; nucleotides outside the gene matches: 4. The germline V gene encodes CDR1 SGHRS and CDR2 YFSETQ. There are 14 residues in the CDR3. CDR3 region: CASSTSGGNTEAFF. CDR3 sequence (DNA): TGCGCCAGCAGCACCTCAGGGGGGAACACTGAAGCTTTCTTT.

J is TRBJ1-2 and V is TRBV6-5; possible D gene TRBD1, 6 bases. Germline V gene lookup returns CDR1 MNHEY and CDR2 SVGAGI. Trimming pared 6 bases from V and 2 bases from J, leaving 10 bases between. CDR3 length equals 13 residues. For the CDR3, the DNA is TGTGCCAGCAGACCTACAGGGAACTATGGCTACACCTTC. This codes for CASRPTGNYGYTF.

CDR3 DNA sequence: TGTGCCAGCAGCTTGGGAGGGGGAAGCGAGCAGTACTTC. Protein product: CASSLGGGSEQYF. V gene TRBV5-6 combines with J gene TRBJ2-7, with a tentative D call TRBD1 (6 bases). Germline lookup yields CDR1 SGHDT and CDR2 YYEEEE. V lost 0 bases and J 6 bases, leaving 10 bases between the germline ends. The CDR3 is made up of 13 amino acids.

CDR3: CASSVDSGEAFF. The CDR3 coding sequence is TGTGCCAGCAGCGTCGACTCAGGGGAAGCTTTCTTT. The gene calls are TRBV5-4 and TRBJ1-1; tentatively, D is TRBD1 (5 bases). The germline gives CDR1 SGHNT, CDR2 YYREEE (reference sequence). V was clipped by 4 bases and J by 8 bases, with 12 bases between them. The CDR3 consists of 12 residues.

The CDR3 spells CASSLTTGDEQYF. In DNA form, the CDR3 reads TGTGCCAGCAGCTTAACGACCGGGGACGAGCAGTACTTC. The chain is built from TRBV5-4 and TRBJ2-7; D may be TRBD2 (5 bases). In germline, CDR1 is SGHNT, CDR2 YYREEE (reference sequence). The CDR3 extends over 13 amino acids. V lost 2 bases, J lost 5 bases, and 11 bases lay in between.

The genes are TRBV6-5 and TRBJ2-3; TRBD2 agrees at 11 bases. V lost 6 bases and J lost 4; bases outside the gene matches: 3. The germline CDR1 and CDR2 sequences are MNHEY and SVGAGI. This CDR3 is built from 14 residues. DNA for the CDR3: TGTGCCAGCAGGGATAGCGGGGGGGCAGATACGCAGTATTTT. Its translation is CASRDSGGADTQYF.

There are many counts of this clone. The chain uses TRBV5-6 and TRBJ2-7; 13 bases line up with TRBD2. Per germline, CDR1 SGHDT and CDR2 YYEEEE. V lost 3 bases to trimming and J lost 4 bases; unmatched junction nucleotides: 4. The CDR3 covers 15 residues. CDR3 sequence: CASSSPGLAGYEQYF. The CDR3 DNA is TGTGCCAGCAGCTCACCGGGACTAGCGGGATACGAGCAGTACTTC.

The chain couples TRBV12-5 to TRBJ1-3; TRBD1 matches 9 bases. Germline V gene lookup returns CDR1 LGHNT and CDR2 FRNRAP. CDR3 size: 17 residues. J lost 4 bases, V lost 6 bases, and 13 bases had no gene match. The CDR3 protein is CASGLGQGMTLGNTIYF. For the CDR3, the DNA is TGTGCTAGTGGACTAGGACAGGGGATGACGCTAGGAAACACCATATATTTT.